Below, one T cell receptor beta chain is given with its context. The V segment lost 8 bases and the J segment 5 bases; nucleotides outside the gene matches: 1. This CDR3 spans 11 amino acids. Original methodology: It was from reference gene primer amplification that nucleated cell counts were estimated. Generated by immunoSEQ multiplex PCR, the TCRdb table keeps only in-frame clones and is missing some. Clonal size and the V and J genes are those of that table, whereas D and trimming came from the DNA. The sample consists of about 73,000 clones, roughly three quarters of them appearing once. While infection was still active, Seattle patients were enrolled and then followed longitudinally. The sample is drawn from a study of blood T cell repertoires in COVID-19. About the research overall: Specimens from acute and convalescent COVID-19 originated in the United States, Italy and Spain. In each case, the material was cDNA or gDNA derived from T cells, B-cell-depleted T cells, or PBMCs.

The genes are TRBV12-3 or TRBV12-4 and TRBJ2-3, with 7 positions matching TRBD2. The receptor was isolated from a man in his 70s with COVID-19, enrolled during active disease. The specimen sequenced was peripheral blood. CDR3 DNA sequence: TGTGCCAGCTTAGCGGGAGATACGCAGTATTTT. Its translation is CASLAGDTQYF.